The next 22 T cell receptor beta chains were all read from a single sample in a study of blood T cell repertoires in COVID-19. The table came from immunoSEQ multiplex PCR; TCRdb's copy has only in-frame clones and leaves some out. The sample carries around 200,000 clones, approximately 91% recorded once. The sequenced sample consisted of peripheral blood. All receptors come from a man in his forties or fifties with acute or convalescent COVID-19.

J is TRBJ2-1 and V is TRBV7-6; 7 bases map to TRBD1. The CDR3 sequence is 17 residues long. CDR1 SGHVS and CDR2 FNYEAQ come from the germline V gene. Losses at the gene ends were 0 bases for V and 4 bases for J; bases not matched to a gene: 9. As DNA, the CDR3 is TGTGCCAGCAGCTTAGCGGGGGCCGGGACAGTTTACAATGAGCAGTTCTTC. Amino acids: CASSLAGAGTVYNEQFF. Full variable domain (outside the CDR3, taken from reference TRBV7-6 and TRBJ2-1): GAGVSQSPRYKVTKRGQDVALRCDPISGHVSLYWYRQALGQGPEFLTYFNYEAQQDKSGLPNDRFSAERPEGSISTLTIQRTEQRDSAMYRCASSLAGAGTVYNEQFFGPGTRLTVL.

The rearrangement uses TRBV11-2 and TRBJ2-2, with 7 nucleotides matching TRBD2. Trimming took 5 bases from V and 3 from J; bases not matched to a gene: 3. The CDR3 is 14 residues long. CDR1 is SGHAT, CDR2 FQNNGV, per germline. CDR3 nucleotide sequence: TGTGCCAGCAGCCGAGCGGGATACACCGGGGAGCTGTTTTTT. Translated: CASSRAGYTGELFF. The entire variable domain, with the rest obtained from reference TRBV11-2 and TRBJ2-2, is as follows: EAGVAQSPRYKIIEKRQSVAFWCNPISGHATLYWYQQILGQGPKLLIQFQNNGVVDDSQLPKDRFSAERLKGVDSTLKIQPAKLEDSAVYLCASSRAGYTGELFFGEGSRLTVL.

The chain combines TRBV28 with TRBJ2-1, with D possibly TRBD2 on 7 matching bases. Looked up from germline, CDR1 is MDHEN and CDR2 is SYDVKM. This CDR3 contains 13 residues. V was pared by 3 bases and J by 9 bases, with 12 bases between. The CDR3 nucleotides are TGTGCCAGCAGTTTTGAGGGGGGGGGTGAGCAGTTCTTC. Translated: CASSFEGGGEQFF.

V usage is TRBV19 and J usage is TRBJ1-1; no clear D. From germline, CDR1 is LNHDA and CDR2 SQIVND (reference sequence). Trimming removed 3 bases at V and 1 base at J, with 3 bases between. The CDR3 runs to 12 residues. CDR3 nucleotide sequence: TGTGCCAGTAGTATTAAGAACACTGAAGCTTTCTTT. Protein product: CASSIKNTEAFF.

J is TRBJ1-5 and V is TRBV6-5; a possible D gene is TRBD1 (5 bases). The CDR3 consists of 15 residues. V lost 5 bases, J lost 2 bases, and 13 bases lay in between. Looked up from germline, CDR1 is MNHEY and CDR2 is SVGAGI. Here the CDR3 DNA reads TGTGCCAGCAGTCCGCAGGGTAAAGGCAATCAGCCCCAGCATTTT. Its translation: CASSPQGKGNQPQHF.

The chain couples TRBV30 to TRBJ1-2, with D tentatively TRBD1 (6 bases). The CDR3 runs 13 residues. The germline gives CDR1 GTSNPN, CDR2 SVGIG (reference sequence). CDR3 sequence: CAFTDRTNYGYTF. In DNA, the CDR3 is TGTGCTTTTACGGACAGAACTAACTATGGCTACACCTTC.

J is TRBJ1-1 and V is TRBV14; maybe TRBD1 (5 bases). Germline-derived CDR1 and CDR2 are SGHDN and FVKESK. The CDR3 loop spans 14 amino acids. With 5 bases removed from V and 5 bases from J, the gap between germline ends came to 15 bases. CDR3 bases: TGTGCCAGCAGCTTATCCGGGGGAGGGACTGAAGCTTTCTTT. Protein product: CASSLSGGGTEAFF.

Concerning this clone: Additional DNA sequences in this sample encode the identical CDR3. The CDR3 sequence is CASSPRRGAKNIQYF. CDR3 nucleotides: TGCGCCAGCAGCCCGCGCAGGGGGGCAAAAAACATTCAGTACTTC. V and J are TRBV5-1 and TRBJ2-4; tentatively, D is TRBD1 (7 bases). Trimming removed 4 bases from V and 4 bases from J, with 15 bases in between. CDR1 is SGHRS, CDR2 YFSETQ, per germline. The CDR3 is made up of 15 amino acids.

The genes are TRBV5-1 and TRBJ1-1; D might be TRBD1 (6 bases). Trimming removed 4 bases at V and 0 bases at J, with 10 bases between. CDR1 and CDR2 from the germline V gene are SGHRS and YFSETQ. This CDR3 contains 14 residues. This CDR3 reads CASSAGAMNTEAFF. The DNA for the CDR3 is TGCGCCAGCAGCGCGGGGGCTATGAACACTGAAGCTTTCTTT.

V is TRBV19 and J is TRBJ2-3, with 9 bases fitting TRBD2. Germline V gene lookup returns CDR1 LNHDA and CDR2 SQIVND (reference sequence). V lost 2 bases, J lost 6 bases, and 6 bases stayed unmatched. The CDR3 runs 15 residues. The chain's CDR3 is CASSIFSGGTDTQYF. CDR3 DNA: TGTGCCAGTAGTATATTCAGCGGGGGGACGGATACGCAGTATTTT.

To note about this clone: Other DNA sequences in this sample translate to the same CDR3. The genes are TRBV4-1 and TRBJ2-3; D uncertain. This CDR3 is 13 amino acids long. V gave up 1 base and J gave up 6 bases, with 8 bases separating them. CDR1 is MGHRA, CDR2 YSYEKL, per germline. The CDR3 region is CASSQGLSDTQYF. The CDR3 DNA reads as TGCGCCAGCAGCCAAGGGCTGTCGGATACGCAGTATTTT.

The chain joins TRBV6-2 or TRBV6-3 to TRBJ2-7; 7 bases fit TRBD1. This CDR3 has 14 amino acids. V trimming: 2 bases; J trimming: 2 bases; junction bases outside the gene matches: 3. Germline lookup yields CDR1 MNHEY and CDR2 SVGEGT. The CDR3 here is CASSYGTDAYEQYF. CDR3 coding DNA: TGTGCCAGCAGTTACGGGACAGATGCCTACGAGCAGTACTTC.

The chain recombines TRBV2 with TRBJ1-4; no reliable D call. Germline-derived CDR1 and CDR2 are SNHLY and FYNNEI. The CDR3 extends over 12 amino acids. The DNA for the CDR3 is TGTGCTAAAGGAGTAAGGAATGAAAAACTGTTTTTT. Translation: CAKGVRNEKLFF.

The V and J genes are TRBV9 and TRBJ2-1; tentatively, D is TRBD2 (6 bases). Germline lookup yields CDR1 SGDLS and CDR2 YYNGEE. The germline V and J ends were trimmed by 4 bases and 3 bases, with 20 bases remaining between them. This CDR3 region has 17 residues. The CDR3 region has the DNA TGTGCCAGCAGCTCCCGGGGAGGAGCGTTGCACTACAATGAGCAGTTCTTC. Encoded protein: CASSSRGGALHYNEQFF. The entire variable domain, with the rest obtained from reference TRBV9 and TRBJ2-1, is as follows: DSGVTQTPKHLITATGQRVTLRCSPRSGDLSVYWYQQSLDQGLQFLIQYYNGEERAKGNILERFSAQQFPDLHSELNLSSLELGDSALYFCASSSRGGALHYNEQFFGPGTRLTVL.

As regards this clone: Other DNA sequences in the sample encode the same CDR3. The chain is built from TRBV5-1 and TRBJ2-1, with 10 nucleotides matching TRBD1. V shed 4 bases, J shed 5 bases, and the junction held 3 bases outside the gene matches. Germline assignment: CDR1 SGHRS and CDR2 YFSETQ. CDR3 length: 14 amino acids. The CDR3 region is CASSRGTGDNEQFF. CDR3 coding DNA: TGCGCCAGCAGCAGGGGGACAGGGGACAATGAGCAGTTCTTC.

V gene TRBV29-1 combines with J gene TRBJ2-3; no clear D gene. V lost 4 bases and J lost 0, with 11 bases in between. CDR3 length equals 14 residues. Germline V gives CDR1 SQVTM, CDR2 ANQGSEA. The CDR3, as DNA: TGCAGCGTTGCGGCAGGCCATAGCACAGATACGCAGTATTTT. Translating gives CSVAAGHSTDTQYF.

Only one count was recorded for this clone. The CDR3 region is CASSSRDSSLNTEAFF. The CDR3 nucleotides are TGTGCCAGCAGCTCCCGGGACAGCTCCTTGAACACTGAAGCTTTCTTT. The genes are TRBV5-4 and TRBJ1-1; 7 nucleotides agree with TRBD1. V lost 3 bases, J lost 0 bases, and 8 bases stayed unmatched. CDR1 is SGHNT and CDR2 is YYREEE in the germline V gene (reference sequence). The CDR3 covers 16 residues.

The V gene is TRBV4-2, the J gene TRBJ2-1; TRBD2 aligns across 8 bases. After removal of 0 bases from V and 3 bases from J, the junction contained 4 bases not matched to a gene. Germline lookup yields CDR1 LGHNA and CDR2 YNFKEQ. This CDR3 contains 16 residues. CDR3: CASSQEAGAGYNEQFF. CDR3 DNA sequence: TGTGCCAGCAGCCAAGAAGCGGGAGCCGGCTACAATGAGCAGTTCTTC.

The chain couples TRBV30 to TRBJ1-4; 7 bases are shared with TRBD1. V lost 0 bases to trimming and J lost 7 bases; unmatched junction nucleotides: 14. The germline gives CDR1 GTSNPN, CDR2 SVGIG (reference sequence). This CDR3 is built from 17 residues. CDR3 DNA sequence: TGTGCCTGGAGTGTTAAACTAACAGGGGCTTGGACTGAAAAACTGTTTTTT. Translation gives CAWSVKLTGAWTEKLFF. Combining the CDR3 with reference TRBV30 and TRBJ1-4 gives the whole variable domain SQTIHQWPATLVQPVGSPLSLECTVEGTSNPNLYWYRQAAGRGLQLLFYSVGIGQISSEVPQNLSASRPQDRQFILSSKKLLLSDSGFYLCAWSVKLTGAWTEKLFFGSGTQLSVL.

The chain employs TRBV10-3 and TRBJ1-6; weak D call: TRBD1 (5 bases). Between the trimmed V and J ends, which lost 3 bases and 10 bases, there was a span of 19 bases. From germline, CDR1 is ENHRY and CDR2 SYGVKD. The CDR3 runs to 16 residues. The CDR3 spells CAISDSVSRGLSPLHF. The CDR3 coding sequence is TGTGCCATCAGTGATTCAGTGTCGCGGGGCCTATCACCCCTCCACTTT.

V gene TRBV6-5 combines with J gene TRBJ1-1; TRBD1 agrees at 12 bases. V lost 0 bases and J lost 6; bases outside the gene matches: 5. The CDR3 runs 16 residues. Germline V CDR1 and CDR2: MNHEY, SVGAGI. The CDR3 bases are TGTGCCAGCAGTTACTCTCCGGGACAGGGGGCTCCTGAAGCTTTCTTT. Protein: CASSYSPGQGAPEAFF.

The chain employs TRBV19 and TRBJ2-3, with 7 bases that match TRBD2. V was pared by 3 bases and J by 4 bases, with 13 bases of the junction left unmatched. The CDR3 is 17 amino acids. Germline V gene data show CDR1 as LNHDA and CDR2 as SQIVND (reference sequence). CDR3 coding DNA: TGTGCCAGTAGTATTCTGGCTCGGGGGGTCGGGGCAGATACGCAGTATTTT. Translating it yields CASSILARGVGADTQYF.